The clone carrying this TCR beta chain has just a few counts. Construction of the TCRbeta library involved unique molecular identifiers. TCRdb re-derived calls from the PCR reads in MiXCR, one entry per CDR3 protein. The table has about a million distinct CDR3 sequences, about 26% seen once. V was cut by 1 base and J by 7 bases, with 20 bases left in between. Germline V gene data show CDR1 as LGHNA and CDR2 as YNFKEQ. This CDR3 region has 17 residues. The data belong to a study of T-cell reconstitution after alpha-beta-depleted transplantation in children. The specimen comprised PBMCs, mostly from graft donor cells, sampled 360 days after TCRalphabeta/CD19-depleted stem cell transplant. The chain employs TRBV4-2 and TRBJ2-1; the D call may be TRBD1 or TRBD2 (5 bases each). The receptor's source is a boy under two years old who had a stem cell transplant for SCID, so the T cells may come from the graft donor. This CDR3 is CASSQGPGPTLGNEQFF. CDR3 DNA sequence: TGTGCCAGCAGCCAAGGGCCGGGGCCTACCCTCGGAAATGAGCAGTTCTTC.